This TCR beta chain stems from a study of T-cell reconstitution after alpha-beta-depleted transplantation in children. Molecular barcoding with unique molecular identifiers was used for the TCRbeta library. TCRdb independently ran MiXCR on the PCR reads; one entry per CDR3 protein. Found here are 150,000 to 250,000 distinct CDR3 sequences, about 15% of them singletons; the top ten hold roughly 13%. Per germline, CDR1 SNHLY and CDR2 FYNNEI. Trimming cost V 8 bases and J 1 base, with 14 bases left between them. This CDR3 contains 14 residues. The sequencing here drew on PBMCs from the stem cell graft donor, taken from the stem cell graft. The source of this sequence is a human donor who donated a stem cell graft to a child with acute lymphoblastic leukemia. The chain has TRBV2 and TRBJ1-2; no clear D gene. The CDR3, as DNA: TGTGCCAGCTTTGGGAGTAAGCTTAACTATGGCTACACCTTC. Translated, it gives CASFGSKLNYGYTF.